The rows below give T cell receptor beta chains drawn from one sample of a study of blood T cell repertoires in COVID-19. Measured with immunoSEQ multiplex PCR; TCRdb has only the in-frame clones, and not every one. The sample consists of fewer than 350,000 clones, approximately 90% of them appearing once. Sequencing used PBMCs or T cells enriched from blood (not recorded which). These receptor sequences come from a woman in her forties with acute COVID-19. CDR3s include the opening cysteine and the closing phenylalanine or tryptophan. The D gene is left open where the match is weak. Only part of the rows carry a size: once, few, many, or a class if the clone is expanded.

j_call,d_call,clone_size,v_call,cdr3_nt,cdr3_aa
TRBJ2-3,TRBD1,NA,TRBV11-1,TGTGCCAGCAATACAGGGGGCACAGATACGCAGTATTTT,CASNTGGTDTQYF
TRBJ2-7,NA,NA,TRBV11-2,TGTGCCAGCAGCTTATCCAGGGACTCCTACGAGCAGTACTTC,CASSLSRDSYEQYF
TRBJ2-6,NA,NA,TRBV7-3,TGTGCCAGCAGCTTCGGGGGTACTGGGGCCAACGTCCTGACTTTC,CASSFGGTGANVLTF
TRBJ1-5,TRBD1,NA,TRBV23-1,TGCGCCAGCAGTCAATCCGCCAGGGGGCCTCAGCCCCAGCATTTT,CASSQSARGPQPQHF
TRBJ1-5,NA,NA,TRBV7-7,TGTGCTAGCAGCCCAGGGGTAGGACAGCCCCAGCATTTT,CASSPGVGQPQHF
TRBJ2-5,TRBD2,NA,TRBV30,TGTGCCTGGAGTGCCTCCACTAGCGGCCAGGAGACCCAGTACTTC,CAWSASTSGQETQYF
TRBJ1-4,NA,NA,TRBV24-1,TGTGCCACCAGCCCTGGCCGTGCAACTAATGAAAAACTGTTTTTT,CATSPGRATNEKLFF
TRBJ2-7,NA,NA,TRBV9,TGTGCCAGCAGCGTAGGGACTGGTAGCTCCTACGAGCAGTACTTC,CASSVGTGSSYEQYF
TRBJ1-2,TRBD1,NA,TRBV11-3,TGTGCCAGCGCCCCAGGGACAGGAGTTAACTATGGCTACACCTTC,CASAPGTGVNYGYTF
TRBJ1-5,NA,NA,TRBV4-1,TGCGCCAGCAGCCAACAGAACAATCAGCCCCAGCATTTT,CASSQQNNQPQHF
TRBJ1-5,NA,few,TRBV6-2/TRBV6-3,TGTGCCAGCAGTTCGGCGGGAAGCAATCAGCCCCAGCATTTT,CASSSAGSNQPQHF
TRBJ2-2,NA,few,TRBV7-9,TGTGCCAGCAGCTTCTCACCAGGGCGCACCGGGGAGCTGTTTTTT,CASSFSPGRTGELFF
TRBJ2-3,NA,NA,TRBV7-2,TGTGCCAGCAGCTCTCTGGGGCCCGATACGCAGTATTTT,CASSSLGPDTQYF
TRBJ1-5,TRBD1,NA,TRBV19,TGTGCCAGTAGTACGACAGGGATCGGCCAGCCCCAGCATTTT,CASSTTGIGQPQHF
TRBJ1-5,NA,NA,TRBV28,TGTGCCAGCAAGGAGGTTAATCAGCCCCAGCATTTT,CASKEVNQPQHF
TRBJ2-1,TRBD2,NA,TRBV5-1,TGCGCCAGCAGCCACGGACTAGCTAATGAGCAGTTCTTC,CASSHGLANEQFF
TRBJ1-5,NA,NA,TRBV12-3/TRBV12-4,TGCCCAAATCAGCCCCAGCATTTT,CPNQPQHF
TRBJ2-1,NA,NA,TRBV19,TGTGCCAGTAGTCCTGGGACTTTATACAATGAGCAGTTCTTC,CASSPGTLYNEQFF
TRBJ2-7,TRBD2,once,TRBV6-5,TGTGCCAGCAACGGCGGGAGGGGTGGCTACGAGCAGTACTTC,CASNGGRGGYEQYF
TRBJ2-7,TRBD2,NA,TRBV15,TGTGCCACCAGCAGAGGTCTAGCGGAGATCTACGAGCAGTACTTC,CATSRGLAEIYEQYF
TRBJ1-1,NA,NA,TRBV30,TGTGCCGTACGCCGGGAAAACACTGAAGCTTTCTTT,CAVRRENTEAFF
TRBJ2-2,NA,NA,TRBV5-1,TGCGCCAGCAGCTTTTATCCGGGAACCGGGGAGCTGTTTTTT,CASSFYPGTGELFF